This T cell receptor beta chain was recorded in a study of T cell responses to AZD1222 COVID-19 vaccine. Broader study findings: Following two doses of AZD1222, Spike-specific TCR breadth and depth rose. Mostly white British, mostly female donors; authors suggested clonal diversity may be underestimated.

Measured with immunoSEQ multiplex PCR; TCRdb has only the in-frame clones, and not every one. Of about 180,000 clones listed, 90% to 95% are singletons. This clone was picked up one time. What it binds is unknown. Analysis merged second doses at about 4 or about 12 weeks. The source is an adult who received the AZD1222 COVID-19 vaccine. Specimen: peripheral blood, collected 28 days after the second AZD1222 dose.

The CDR3 loop is CASSAGLGEHTGELFF. The CDR3 nucleotides read TGTGCCAGCAGCGCCGGTCTAGGGGAACACACCGGGGAGCTGTTTTTT. The chain couples TRBV9 to TRBJ2-2; perhaps TRBD1 as D (5 bases). The CDR3 contains 16 residues. The germline V gene has CDR1 SGDLS and CDR2 YYNGEE. V lost 3 bases and J 3 bases, leaving 15 bases between the germline ends. The full variable domain, rest sourced from reference TRBV9 and TRBJ2-2, is DSGVTQTPKHLITATGQRVTLRCSPRSGDLSVYWYQQSLDQGLQFLIQYYNGEERAKGNILERFSAQQFPDLHSELNLSSLELGDSALYFCASSAGLGEHTGELFFGEGSRLTVL.